This TCR beta chain comes out of a study of T cell changes during pregnancy in multiple sclerosis. Method: immunoSEQ multiplex PCR; TCRdb's copy keeps in-frame clones and lacks some. The sample lists about 40,000 clones; about 90% were seen once. This CDR3 is built from 18 residues. V lost 0 bases and J 2 bases, leaving 19 bases between the germline ends. The chain is built from TRBV23-1 and TRBJ1-2; the D gene is possibly TRBD1 (5 bases). TRBV23-1 is marked as an open reading frame, function uncertain. The receptor was derived from a female donor in good health, enrolled as a control in a pregnancy study. Sample: peripheral blood, taken in the first trimester of pregnancy. CDR3 sequence: CASSQSEGRAYGNYGYTF. CDR3 in DNA: TGCGCCAGCAGTCAATCGGAGGGGAGGGCCTACGGGAACTATGGCTACACCTTC.